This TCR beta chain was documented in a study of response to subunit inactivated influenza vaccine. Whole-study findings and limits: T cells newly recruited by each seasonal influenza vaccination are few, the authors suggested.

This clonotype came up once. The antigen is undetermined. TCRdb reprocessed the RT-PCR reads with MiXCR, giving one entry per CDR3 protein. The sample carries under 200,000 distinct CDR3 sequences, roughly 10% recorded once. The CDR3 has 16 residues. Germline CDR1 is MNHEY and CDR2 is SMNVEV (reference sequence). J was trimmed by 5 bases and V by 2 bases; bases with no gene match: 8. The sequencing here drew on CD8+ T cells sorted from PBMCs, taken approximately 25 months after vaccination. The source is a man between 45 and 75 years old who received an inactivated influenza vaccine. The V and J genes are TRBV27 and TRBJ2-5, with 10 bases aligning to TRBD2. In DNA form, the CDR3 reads TGTGCCAGCAGTTTAGGAGCTAGCGGGAGTGAGGAGACCCAGTACTTC. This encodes CASSLGASGSEETQYF.